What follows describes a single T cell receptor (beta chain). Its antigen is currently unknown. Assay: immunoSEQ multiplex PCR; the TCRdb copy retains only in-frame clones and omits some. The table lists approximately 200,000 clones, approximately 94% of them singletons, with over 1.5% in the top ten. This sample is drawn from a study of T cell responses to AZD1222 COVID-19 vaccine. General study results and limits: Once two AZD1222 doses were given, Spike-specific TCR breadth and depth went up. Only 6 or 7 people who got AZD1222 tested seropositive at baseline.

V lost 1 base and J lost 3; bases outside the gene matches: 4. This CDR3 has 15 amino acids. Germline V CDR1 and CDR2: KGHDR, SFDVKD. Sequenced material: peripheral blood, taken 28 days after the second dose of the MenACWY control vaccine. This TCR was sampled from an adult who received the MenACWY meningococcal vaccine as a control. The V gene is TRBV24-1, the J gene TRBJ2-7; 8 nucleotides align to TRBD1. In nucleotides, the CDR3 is TGTGCCACCAGTGATTTCAACAGGGGGGTCTACGAGCAGTACTTC. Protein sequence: CATSDFNRGVYEQYF.